The subject of this entry is one TCR beta chain. The age range of participants was 18 to 89 years, with residence in about two dozen US areas. Clinical histories supplied by participants themselves formed the basis of cohort assignment. The record originates from a study of blood T cell repertoires in COVID-19. In the study overall: PBMCs, B-cell-depleted T cells, or T cells provided the cDNA or gDNA that made up the material.

The assay was immunoSEQ multiplex PCR, and TCRdb's table has in-frame clones only and misses some. The sample carries a few hundred thousand clones, nearly 90% recorded once. The CDR3 runs 11 residues. Germline CDR1 is MNHEY and CDR2 is SVGAGI. V gave up 2 bases and J gave up 10 bases, with 6 bases separating them. This TCR derives from a woman aged 30 to 39 who had recovered from COVID-19. The genes are TRBV6-5 and TRBJ2-1; D is unclear. Sequencing input: PBMCs or T cells enriched from blood (not recorded which). The CDR3 sequence is CASSYSREQFF. The CDR3, as DNA: TGTGCCAGCAGTTACAGTCGGGAGCAGTTCTTC.